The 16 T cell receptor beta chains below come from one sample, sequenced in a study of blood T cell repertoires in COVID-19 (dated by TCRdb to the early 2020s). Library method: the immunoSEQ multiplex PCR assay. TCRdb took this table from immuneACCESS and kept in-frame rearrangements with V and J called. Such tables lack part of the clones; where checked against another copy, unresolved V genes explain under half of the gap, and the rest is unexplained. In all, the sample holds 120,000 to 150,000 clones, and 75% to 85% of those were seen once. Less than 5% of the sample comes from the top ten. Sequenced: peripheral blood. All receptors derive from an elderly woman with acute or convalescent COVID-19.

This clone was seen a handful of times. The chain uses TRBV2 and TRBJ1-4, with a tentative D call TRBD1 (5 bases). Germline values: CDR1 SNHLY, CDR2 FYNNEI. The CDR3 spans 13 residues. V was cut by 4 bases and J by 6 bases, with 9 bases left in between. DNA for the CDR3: TGTGCCAGCAGTGGCAGGGTAGATGAAAAACTGTTTTTT. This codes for CASSGRVDEKLFF.

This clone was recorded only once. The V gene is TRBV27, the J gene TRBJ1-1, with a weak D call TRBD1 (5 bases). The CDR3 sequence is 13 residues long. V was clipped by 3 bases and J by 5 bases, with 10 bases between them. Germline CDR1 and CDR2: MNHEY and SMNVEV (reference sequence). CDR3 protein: CASSLGGGTEAFF. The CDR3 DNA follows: TGTGCCAGCAGTTTGGGGGGTGGGACTGAAGCTTTCTTT.

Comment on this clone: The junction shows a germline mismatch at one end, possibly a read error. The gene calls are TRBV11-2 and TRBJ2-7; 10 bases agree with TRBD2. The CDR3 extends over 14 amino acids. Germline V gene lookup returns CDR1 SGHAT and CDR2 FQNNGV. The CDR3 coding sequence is TGTGCCAGCAGGTCCCCCCGACTAGCGGGCCCTCCGAGCTTC. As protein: CASRSPRLAGPPSF. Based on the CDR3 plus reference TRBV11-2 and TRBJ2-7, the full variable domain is EAGVAQSPRYKIIEKRQSVAFWCNPISGHATLYWYQQILGQGPKLLIQFQNNGVVDDSQLPKDRFSAERLKGVDSTLKIQPAKLEDSAVYLCASRSPRLAGPPSFGPGTRLTVT.

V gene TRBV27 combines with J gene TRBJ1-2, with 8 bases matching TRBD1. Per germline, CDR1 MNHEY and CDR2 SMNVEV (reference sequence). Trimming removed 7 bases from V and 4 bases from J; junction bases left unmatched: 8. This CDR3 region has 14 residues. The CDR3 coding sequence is TGTGCCAGCAAGTTATATACAGGGGGCTATGGCTACACCTTC. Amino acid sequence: CASKLYTGGYGYTF.

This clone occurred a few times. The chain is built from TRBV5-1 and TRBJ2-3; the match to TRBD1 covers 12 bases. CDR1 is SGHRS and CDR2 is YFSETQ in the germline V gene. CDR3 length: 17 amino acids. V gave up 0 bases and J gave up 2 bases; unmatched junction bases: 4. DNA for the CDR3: TGCGCCAGCAGCTTGGGGGACAGGGGGCGCGTCACAGATACGCAGTATTTT. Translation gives CASSLGDRGRVTDTQYF. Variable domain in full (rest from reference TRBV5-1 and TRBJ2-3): KAGVTQTPRYLIKTRGQQVTLSCSPISGHRSVSWYQQTPGQGLQFLFEYFSETQRNKGNFPGRFSGRQFSNSRSEMNVSTLELGDSALYLCASSLGDRGRVTDTQYFGPGTRLTVL.

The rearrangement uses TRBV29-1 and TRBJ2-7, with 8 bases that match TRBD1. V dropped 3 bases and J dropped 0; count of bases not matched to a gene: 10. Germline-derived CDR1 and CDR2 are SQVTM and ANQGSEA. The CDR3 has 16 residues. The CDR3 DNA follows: TGCAGCGTTGATCGGGACAGGTTCTTCCCCTCCTACGAGCAGTACTTC. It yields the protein CSVDRDRFFPSYEQYF.

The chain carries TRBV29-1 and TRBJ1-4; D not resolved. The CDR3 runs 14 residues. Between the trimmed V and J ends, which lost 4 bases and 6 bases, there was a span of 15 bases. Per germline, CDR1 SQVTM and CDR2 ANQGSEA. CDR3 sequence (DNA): TGCAGCGTTGTGCCTTGGGGAGCTGATGAAAAACTGTTTTTT. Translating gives CSVVPWGADEKLFF.

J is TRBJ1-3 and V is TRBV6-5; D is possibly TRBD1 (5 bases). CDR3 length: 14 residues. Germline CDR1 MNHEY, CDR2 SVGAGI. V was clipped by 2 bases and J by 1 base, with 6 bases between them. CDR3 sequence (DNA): TGTGCCAGCAGTTACAGGGGTTCTGGAAACACCATATATTTT. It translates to CASSYRGSGNTIYF.

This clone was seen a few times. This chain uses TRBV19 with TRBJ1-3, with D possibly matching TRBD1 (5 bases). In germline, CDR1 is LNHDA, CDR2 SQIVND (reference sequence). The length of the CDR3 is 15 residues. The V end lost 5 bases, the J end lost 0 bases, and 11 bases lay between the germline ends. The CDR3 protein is CASSWTIGSGNTIYF. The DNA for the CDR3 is TGTGCCAGTAGTTGGACAATTGGCTCTGGAAACACCATATATTTT.

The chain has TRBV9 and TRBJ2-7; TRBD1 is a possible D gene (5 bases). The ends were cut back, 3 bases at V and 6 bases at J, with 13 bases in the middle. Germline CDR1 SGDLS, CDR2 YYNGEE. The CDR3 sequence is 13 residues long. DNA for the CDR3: TGTGCCAGCAGCGGACAGAGCTGGGGCGAGCAGTACTTC. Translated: CASSGQSWGEQYF.

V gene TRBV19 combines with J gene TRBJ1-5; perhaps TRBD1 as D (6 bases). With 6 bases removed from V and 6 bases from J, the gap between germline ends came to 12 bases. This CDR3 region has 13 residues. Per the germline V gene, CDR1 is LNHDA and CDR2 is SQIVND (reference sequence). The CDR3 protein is CASRLQGSQPQHF. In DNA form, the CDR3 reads TGTGCCAGTAGACTTCAGGGGTCTCAGCCCCAGCATTTT.

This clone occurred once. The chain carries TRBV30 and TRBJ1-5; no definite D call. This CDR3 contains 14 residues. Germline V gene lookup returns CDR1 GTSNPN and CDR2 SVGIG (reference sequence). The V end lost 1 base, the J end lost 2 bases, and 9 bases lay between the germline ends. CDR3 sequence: CAWSESSRNQPQHF. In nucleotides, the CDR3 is TGTGCCTGGAGTGAATCCAGTCGCAATCAGCCCCAGCATTTT.

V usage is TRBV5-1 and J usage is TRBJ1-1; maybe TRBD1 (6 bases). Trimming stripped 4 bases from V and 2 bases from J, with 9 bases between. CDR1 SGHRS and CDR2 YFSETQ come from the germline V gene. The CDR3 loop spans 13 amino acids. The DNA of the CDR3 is TGCGCCAGCAGCGAGGACAGTAACACTGAAGCTTTCTTT. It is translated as CASSEDSNTEAFF. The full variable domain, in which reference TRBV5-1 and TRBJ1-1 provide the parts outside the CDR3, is KAGVTQTPRYLIKTRGQQVTLSCSPISGHRSVSWYQQTPGQGLQFLFEYFSETQRNKGNFPGRFSGRQFSNSRSEMNVSTLELGDSALYLCASSEDSNTEAFFGQGTRLTVV.

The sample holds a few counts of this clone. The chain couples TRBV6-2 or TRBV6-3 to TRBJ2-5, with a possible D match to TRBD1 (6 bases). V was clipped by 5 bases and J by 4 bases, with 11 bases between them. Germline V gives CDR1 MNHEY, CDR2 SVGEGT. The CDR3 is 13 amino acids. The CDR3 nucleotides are TGTGCCAGCAGTACCCAAGGGGGAGAGACCCAGTACTTC. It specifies CASSTQGGETQYF.

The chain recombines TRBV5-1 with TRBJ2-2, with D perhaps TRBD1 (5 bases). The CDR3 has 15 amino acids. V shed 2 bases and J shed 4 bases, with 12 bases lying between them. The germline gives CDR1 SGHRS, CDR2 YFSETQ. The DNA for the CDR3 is TGCGCCAGCAGCTTCGGACACGGCGTCACCGGGGAGCTGTTTTTT. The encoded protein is CASSFGHGVTGELFF.

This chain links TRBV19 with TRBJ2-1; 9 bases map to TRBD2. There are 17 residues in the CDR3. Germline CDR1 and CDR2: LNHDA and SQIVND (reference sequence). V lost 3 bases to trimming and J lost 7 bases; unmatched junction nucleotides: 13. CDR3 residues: CASSIPSPGLAENEQFF. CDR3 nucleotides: TGTGCCAGTAGTATCCCCAGCCCGGGACTAGCCGAAAATGAGCAGTTCTTC.